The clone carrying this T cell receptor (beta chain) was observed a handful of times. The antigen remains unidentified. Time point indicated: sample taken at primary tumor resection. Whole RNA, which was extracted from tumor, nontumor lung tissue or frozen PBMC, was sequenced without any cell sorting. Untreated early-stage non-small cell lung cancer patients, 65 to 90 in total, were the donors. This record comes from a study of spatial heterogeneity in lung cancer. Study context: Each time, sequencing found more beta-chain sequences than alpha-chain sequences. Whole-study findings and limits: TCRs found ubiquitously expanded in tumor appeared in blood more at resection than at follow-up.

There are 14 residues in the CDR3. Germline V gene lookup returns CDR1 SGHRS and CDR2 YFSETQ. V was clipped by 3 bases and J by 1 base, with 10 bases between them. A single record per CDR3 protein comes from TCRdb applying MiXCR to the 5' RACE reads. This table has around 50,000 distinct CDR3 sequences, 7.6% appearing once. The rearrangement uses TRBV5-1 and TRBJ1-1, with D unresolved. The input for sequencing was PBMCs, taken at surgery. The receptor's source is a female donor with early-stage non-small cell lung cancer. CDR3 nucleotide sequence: TGCGCCAGCAGCTCGACGACTGGGAACACTGAAGCTTTCTTT. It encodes CASSSTTGNTEAFF.